This TCR beta chain was recorded in a study of T-cell reconstitution after alpha-beta-depleted transplantation in children. Study-wide points: Certain patients had high TCRbeta diversity at day 60, and it came from recipient T cells and thymic progenitors that survived.

Of note for this clonotype: Its target is not known.

A library of TCRbeta sequences, prepared with unique molecular identifiers, was generated. TCRdb passed the PCR reads through MiXCR, listing each CDR3 protein once. This table holds approximately 190,000 distinct CDR3 sequences, about 8.4% found once. CDR1 and CDR2 (germline): LGHNA, YNFKEQ. This CDR3 comprises 16 residues. With 0 bases removed from V and 0 bases from J, the gap between germline ends came to 9 bases. The receptor was derived from a male patient aged 2-15 years who had a stem cell transplant for acute myeloid leukemia, so the T cells may come from the graft donor. The V gene is TRBV4-2, the J gene TRBJ2-1; D might be TRBD2 (6 bases). This specimen was PBMCs, mostly from graft donor cells, taken 360 days after TCRalphabeta/CD19-depleted stem cell transplant. CDR3 nucleotides: TGTGCCAGCAGCCAAGACCGACTAGTCTCCTACAATGAGCAGTTCTTC. Its protein is CASSQDRLVSYNEQFF.